The 5 T cell receptor beta chains presented below share a single source sample, sequenced in a study of blood T cells in healthy people across ages. Next came a second PCR, run for roughly 6 to 11 cycles, which used a sample-barcoded 5' primer along with a J-beta primer mix. TCRdb called the 5' RACE reads again in MiXCR, with one record for every CDR3 protein. The top ten hold less than 20% of the sample, which has hundreds of thousands of distinct CDR3 sequences, approximately 30% seen once. The material sequenced was blood. The source of these receptors is a woman of 80 years or more in good health.

This clonotype was seen repeatedly, ten times or more. This sequence joins TRBV6-6 and TRBJ2-5; perhaps TRBD1 as D (5 bases). Germline V CDR1 and CDR2: MNHNY, SVGAGI (reference sequence). The CDR3 spans 14 residues. V lost 8 bases to trimming and J lost 2 bases, with 15 bases between them. CDR3 sequence reads: CASWTRGRQETQYF. DNA for the CDR3: TGTGCCAGCTGGACAAGGGGTCGGCAAGAGACCCAGTACTTC.

This clonotype was picked up many times. The J gene is TRBJ2-6, the V gene TRBV9; D may correspond to TRBD1 or TRBD2 (5 bases each). Germline CDR1 and CDR2: SGDLS and YYNGEE. The CDR3 is 17 residues long. The V end was cut by 8 bases, the J end by 0 bases, with 18 bases between. CDR3 amino acids: CASQGRGPTSGANVLTF. Written as DNA, the CDR3 is TGTGCCAGTCAAGGTCGGGGCCCTACCTCTGGGGCCAACGTCCTGACTTTC.

The chain recombines TRBV4-1 with TRBJ2-1; D might be TRBD1 (6 bases). This CDR3 is 14 amino acids long. CDR1 MGHRA and CDR2 YSYEKL come from the germline V gene. The V end lost 4 bases, the J end lost 8 bases, and 15 bases lay between the germline ends. In nucleotides, the CDR3 is TGCGCCAGCAGCCTACCAGTCCAGGGGCATGAGCAGTTCTTC. Protein product: CASSLPVQGHEQFF.

The genes are TRBV7-3 and TRBJ2-7; 11 bases are shared with TRBD2. The CDR3 is 15 amino acids. V gave up 1 base and J gave up 7 bases; unmatched junction bases: 6. Germline CDR1 SGHTA, CDR2 FQGTGA. The DNA for the CDR3 is TGTGCCAGCAGCTTAATTAGCGGGGGGGCCCATGAGCAGTACTTC. The encoded protein is CASSLISGGAHEQYF.

This clonotype was detected only a few times. The rearrangement joins TRBV7-7 to TRBJ2-2, with TRBD2 as a possible D gene (5 bases). With 6 bases removed from V and 0 bases from J, the gap between germline ends came to 17 bases. The CDR3 totals 17 residues. Germline V gives CDR1 SSHAT, CDR2 FNYEAQ (reference sequence). The CDR3 protein is CASRSAGRGSNTGELFF. In nucleotides, the CDR3 is TGTGCCAGCAGAAGTGCCGGACGGGGATCGAACACCGGGGAGCTGTTTTTT.